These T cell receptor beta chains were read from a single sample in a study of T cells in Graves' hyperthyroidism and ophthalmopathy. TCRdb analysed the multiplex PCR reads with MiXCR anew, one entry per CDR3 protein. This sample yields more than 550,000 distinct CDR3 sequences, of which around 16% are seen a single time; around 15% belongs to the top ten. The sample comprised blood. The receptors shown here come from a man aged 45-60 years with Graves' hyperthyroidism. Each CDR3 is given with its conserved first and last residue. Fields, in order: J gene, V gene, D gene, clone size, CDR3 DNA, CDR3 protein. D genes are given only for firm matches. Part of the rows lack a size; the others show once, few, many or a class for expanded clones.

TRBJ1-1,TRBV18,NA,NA,TGTGCCAGCTCACCCGGGGAAATCACTGAAGCTTTCTTT,CASSPGEITEAFF
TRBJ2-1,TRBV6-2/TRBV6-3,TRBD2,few,TGTGCCAGCAGTTCGTGGACTAGCGGGAGGGCCACGGAGCAGTTCTTC,CASSSWTSGRATEQFF
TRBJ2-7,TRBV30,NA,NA,TGTGCCTGGAGTTCGACAGGTCCCGACGAGCAGTACTTC,CAWSSTGPDEQYF
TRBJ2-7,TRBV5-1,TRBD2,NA,TGCGCCAGCAGCTGGGGGACTAGCGGGAGGTCACCTATCACCTACGAGCAGTACTTC,CASSWGTSGRSPITYEQYF
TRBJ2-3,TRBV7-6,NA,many,TGTGCCAGCAGCTTAGAAGCAGTAAGCACAGATACGCAGTATTTT,CASSLEAVSTDTQYF
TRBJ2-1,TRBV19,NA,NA,TGTGCCAGTAGGTTTGGGACTGAAAAGGCCTACAATGAGCAGTTCTTC,CASRFGTEKAYNEQFF
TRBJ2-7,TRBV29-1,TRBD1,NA,TGCAGCGTTGAATCAGGGGGCTCCTACTACGAGCAGTACTTC,CSVESGGSYYEQYF
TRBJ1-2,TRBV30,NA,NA,TGTGCCTGGAGTGGGACACCTAACTATGGCTACACCTTC,CAWSGTPNYGYTF
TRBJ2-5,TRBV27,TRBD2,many,TGTGCCCGTAAGGGACGGGGGGACGGGGAGACCCAGTACTTC,CARKGRGDGETQYF
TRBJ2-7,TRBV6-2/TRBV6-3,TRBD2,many,TGTGCCAGCAGTTACCCCAGACTAGCGGAGGCGGGATACGAGCAGTACTTC,CASSYPRLAEAGYEQYF
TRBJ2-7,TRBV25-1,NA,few,TGTGCCAGCACTTCTAGCCTAAACCCCGAGCAGTACTTC,CASTSSLNPEQYF
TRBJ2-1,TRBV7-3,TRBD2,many,TGTGCCAGCAGCCGTGTACCTAGCGGGAGTCTCCCCTACAATGAGCAGTTCTTC,CASSRVPSGSLPYNEQFF
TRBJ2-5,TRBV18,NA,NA,TGTGCCAGCTCACGAGGTTCAGGGCGAGAGACCCAGTACTTC,CASSRGSGRETQYF
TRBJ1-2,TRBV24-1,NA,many,TGTGCCACCAGTGATTTGCAGAACGGCTACACCTTC,CATSDLQNGYTF
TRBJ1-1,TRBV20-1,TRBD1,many,TGCAGTGCCTTTTATATGGGACAGTCAAACACTGAAGCTTTCTTT,CSAFYMGQSNTEAFF
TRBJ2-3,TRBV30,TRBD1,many,TGTGCCTGGAGTAGAGGGGGCGCGGCTCATACGCAGTATTTT,CAWSRGGAAHTQYF
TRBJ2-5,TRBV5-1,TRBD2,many,TGCGCCAGCAGCATACTAGCGGGAGGAGGGAAGACCCAGTACTTC,CASSILAGGGKTQYF
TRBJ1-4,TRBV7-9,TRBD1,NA,TGTGCCAGCAGCCCCCGGACAGGGTCGGACGAAAAACTGTTTTTT,CASSPRTGSDEKLFF
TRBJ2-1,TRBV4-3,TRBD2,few,TGCGCCAGCAGCCAAGAAATCGCTAGCGGGGTGAATGAGCAGTTCTTC,CASSQEIASGVNEQFF
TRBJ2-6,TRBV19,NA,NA,TGTGCCAGTAAAGCCGGACTCTCTGGGGCCAACGTCCTGACTTTC,CASKAGLSGANVLTF
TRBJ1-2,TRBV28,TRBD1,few,TGTGCCAGCAGTGCGGGACAGCTCCGGGGCTACACCTTC,CASSAGQLRGYTF
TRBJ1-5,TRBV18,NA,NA,TGTGCCAGCAGCCCCTCCGAGGCCTGGCGGGTTAGGCCCCAGCATTTT,CASSPSEAWRVRPQHF